Presented here are 10 T cell receptor beta chains from one specimen sequenced in a study of regulatory T cells in long-lasting Graves disease. Sample time point: newly diagnosed GD, antithyroid drugs for less than 3 months. There was RNA extracted from PBMCs, and the TCR library was made from it. Investigators prepared the TCR beta libraries by applying iRepertoire HTBI primers and Arm-PCR of CDR3 regions. MiXCR, applied by TCRdb to the multiplex PCR reads, yields one record per CDR3 protein. Of 400,000 to 500,000 distinct CDR3 sequences in the sample, around 16% were seen once. In addition, the sample was reused for a study of T cells in Graves' hyperthyroidism and ophthalmopathy.

Here the sequenced sample was peripheral blood mononuclear cells (PBMCs), taken at new diagnosis, from a patient treated with antithyroid drugs. Receptor source: a woman in her forties with Graves disease.

This clonotype has at least ten counts. V gene TRBV19 combines with J gene TRBJ1-2, with D unclear. The CDR3 runs to 13 residues. Trimming pared 2 bases from V and 2 bases from J, leaving 6 bases between. CDR1 and CDR2 (germline): LNHDA, SQIVND (reference sequence). As DNA, the CDR3 is TGTGCCAGTAGTATATCAGTAAACTATGGCTACACCTTC. It is translated as CASSISVNYGYTF. Combining the CDR3 with reference TRBV19 and TRBJ1-2 gives the whole variable domain DGGITQSPKYLFRKEGQNVTLSCEQNLNHDAMYWYRQDPGQGLRLIYYSQIVNDFQKGDIAEGYSVSREKKESFPLTVTSAQKNPTAFYLCASSISVNYGYTFGSGTRLTVV.

The chain has TRBV7-9 and TRBJ2-1; D ambiguous. Looked up from germline, CDR1 is SEHNR and CDR2 is FQNEAQ (reference sequence). The CDR3 is 13 residues long. Trimming stripped 5 bases from V and 6 bases from J, with 11 bases between. CDR3 loop: CASSPPPGNEQFF. The CDR3 DNA sequence: TGTGCCAGCAGCCCCCCCCCGGGCAATGAGCAGTTCTTC.

In its sample, this clonotype was seen many times. This chain uses TRBV18 with TRBJ1-2, with D unresolved. The CDR3 covers 15 residues. Trimming left V 0 bases short and J 0 bases short, with 8 bases between. Looked up from germline, CDR1 is KGHSH and CDR2 is LQKENI. The CDR3 loop reads CASSPPSLPNYGYTF. The CDR3 region has the DNA TGTGCCAGCTCACCACCGTCCCTACCTAACTATGGCTACACCTTC.

Many counts were recorded for this clonotype. The V and J genes are TRBV28 and TRBJ2-5; 7 bases agree with TRBD2. The CDR3 has 15 amino acids. Germline V lookup: CDR1 MDHEN, CDR2 SYDVKM. J gave up 5 bases and V 7 bases, and 13 bases lay outside the gene matches. CDR3 in DNA: TGTGCCAGCACTTTTCGAGGGGAGGGCCTGGAGACCCAGTACTTC. It encodes CASTFRGEGLETQYF.

This clonotype has a handful of counts. CDR3 amino acids: CASSAGTGLQDEQFF. The CDR3 DNA reads TGTGCCAGCAGCGCCGGGACAGGGCTTCAAGATGAGCAGTTCTTC. This chain joins TRBV7-9 and TRBJ2-1; 9 bases are a match to TRBD1. This CDR3 spans 15 amino acids. The trim removed 5 bases at V and 8 bases at J, leaving 10 bases unmatched. Germline V CDR1 and CDR2: SEHNR, FQNEAQ (reference sequence). Using reference TRBV7-9 and TRBJ2-1 for the parts outside the CDR3, the full variable domain is DTGVSQNPRHKITKRGQNVTFRCDPISEHNRLYWYRQTLGQGPEFLTYFQNEAQLEKSRLLSDRFSAERPKGSFSTLEIQRTEQGDSAMYLCASSAGTGLQDEQFFGPGTRLTVL.

This chain connects TRBV30 to TRBJ2-3; 9 nucleotides match TRBD1. Germline V gives CDR1 GTSNPN, CDR2 SVGIG (reference sequence). The CDR3 extends over 14 amino acids. V was pared by 4 bases and J by 3 bases, with 5 bases of the junction left unmatched. As DNA, the CDR3 is TGTGCCTGGACCTTGGACAGGGGAACAGATACGCAGTATTTT. It yields the protein CAWTLDRGTDTQYF. Looking up the rest from reference TRBV30 and TRBJ2-3 gives the full variable domain: SQTIHQWPATLVQPVGSPLSLECTVEGTSNPNLYWYRQAAGRGLQLLFYSVGIGQISSEVPQNLSASRPQDRQFILSSKKLLLSDSGFYLCAWTLDRGTDTQYFGPGTRLTVL.

This clonotype was found many times. The genes are TRBV11-3 and TRBJ1-1, with D possibly matching TRBD1 (5 bases). The CDR3 extends over 15 amino acids. Germline V gene sequence: CDR1 SGHNT, CDR2 YENEEA. The V end was cut by 2 bases, the J end by 1 base, with 11 bases between. CDR3 loop: CASSLKDTGNTEAFF. For the CDR3, the DNA is TGTGCCAGCAGCTTAAAAGACACAGGGAACACTGAAGCTTTCTTT.

The sample holds many counts of this clonotype. V gene TRBV2 combines with J gene TRBJ2-5, with TRBD1 matching 7 bases. Germline loops: CDR1 SNHLY, CDR2 FYNNEI. CDR3 size: 16 residues. V shed 8 bases, J shed 7 bases, and the junction held 19 bases outside the gene matches. As DNA, the CDR3 is TGTGCCAGCGGCTTCGAACGGGACAGAAGCGAGAGGACCCAGTACTTC. Amino acid sequence: CASGFERDRSERTQYF.

J is TRBJ1-4 and V is TRBV7-6, with TRBD1 identical over 8 bases. In germline, CDR1 is SGHVS, CDR2 FNYEAQ. The junction had 0 bases not matched to a gene; V was cut back by 4 bases and J by 2 bases. This CDR3 is built from 14 residues. CDR3 sequence (DNA): TGTGCCAGCAGCTACAGGGGGACTAATGAAAAACTGTTTTTT. As protein: CASSYRGTNEKLFF.

This clonotype was seen more than once but under ten times. The chain uses TRBV19 and TRBJ1-1; no firm D call. V lost 6 bases to trimming and J lost 0 bases, with 17 bases between them. The germline CDR1 and CDR2 sequences are LNHDA and SQIVND (reference sequence). The CDR3 covers 16 residues. CDR3 DNA: TGTGCCAGTAGCCCCGGTCTCAAGCGGTTGAACACTGAAGCTTTCTTT. Translating it yields CASSPGLKRLNTEAFF. Combining the CDR3 with reference TRBV19 and TRBJ1-1 gives the whole variable domain DGGITQSPKYLFRKEGQNVTLSCEQNLNHDAMYWYRQDPGQGLRLIYYSQIVNDFQKGDIAEGYSVSREKKESFPLTVTSAQKNPTAFYLCASSPGLKRLNTEAFFGQGTRLTVV.